These 14 T cell receptor beta chains were all obtained from the same sample, sequenced in a study of blood T cell repertoires in COVID-19. The protocol was immunoSEQ multiplex PCR, while the TCRdb copy is restricted to in-frame clones and leaves out a portion. Of about 240,000 clones listed, about 85% are singletons. Sequencing input: peripheral blood. Every receptor here comes from a man aged 60-69 years who had recovered from COVID-19.

This chain connects TRBV6-1 to TRBJ1-2; a possible D gene is TRBD1 (6 bases). The CDR3 runs 15 residues. Germline V gene data show CDR1 as MNHNS and CDR2 as SASEGT. V lost 2 bases and J 2 bases, leaving 12 bases between the germline ends. In DNA, the CDR3 is TGTGCCAGCAGTGAAATTACCACAGGGAACTATGGCTACACCTTC. Protein: CASSEITTGNYGYTF.

Here the CDR3 reads CAISGGQGRGANYGYTF. CDR3 coding DNA: TGTGCCATCAGTGGGGGACAGGGCCGGGGAGCTAACTATGGCTACACCTTC. The chain is built from TRBV10-3 and TRBJ1-2; 9 bases agree with TRBD1. This CDR3 contains 17 residues. Trimming took 4 bases from V and 0 from J; bases not matched to a gene: 9. CDR1 is ENHRY, CDR2 SYGVKD, per germline.

The genes are TRBV6-5 and TRBJ1-1, with D unclear. The CDR3 spans 14 residues. Germline values: CDR1 MNHEY, CDR2 SVGAGI. Trimming removed 6 bases at V and 12 bases at J, with 23 bases between. DNA of the CDR3: TGTGCCAGCAGACATCAACCGGGTGCCCCCGGTTCTTTCTTT. It codes for CASRHQPGAPGSFF.

The gene calls are TRBV7-9 and TRBJ2-1; D possibly corresponds to TRBD1 (5 bases). The CDR3 length is 13 residues. Germline assignment: CDR1 SEHNR and CDR2 FQNEAQ (reference sequence). Trimming cost V 4 bases and J 12 bases, with 16 bases left between them. This CDR3 is CASSSRALVGQFF. The CDR3 region has the DNA TGTGCCAGCAGCTCCAGGGCCTTAGTCGGGCAGTTCTTC.

The genes are TRBV27 and TRBJ2-7; TRBD1 agrees at 7 bases. The germline gives CDR1 MNHEY, CDR2 SMNVEV (reference sequence). The CDR3 loop spans 13 amino acids. The ends lost 5 bases at V and 6 bases at J; junction bases unmatched: 7. DNA of the CDR3: TGTGCCAGCAGTCTACGACAGGGATCCGAGCAGTACGTC. Translating gives CASSLRQGSEQYV.

The chain employs TRBV7-9 and TRBJ2-1; weak D call: TRBD2 (6 bases). Between the trimmed V and J ends, which lost 8 bases and 0 bases, there was a span of 14 bases. The CDR3 contains 15 residues. Germline loops: CDR1 SEHNR, CDR2 FQNEAQ (reference sequence). CDR3 amino acids: CASLPGVSSYNEQFF. DNA for the CDR3: TGTGCCAGCCTTCCGGGGGTGAGCTCCTACAATGAGCAGTTCTTC. Looking up the rest from reference TRBV7-9 and TRBJ2-1 gives the full variable domain: DTGVSQNPRHKITKRGQNVTFRCDPISEHNRLYWYRQTLGQGPEFLTYFQNEAQLEKSRLLSDRFSAERPKGSFSTLEIQRTEQGDSAMYLCASLPGVSSYNEQFFGPGTRLTVL.

The rearrangement joins TRBV10-2 to TRBJ1-1; no reliable D call. The V and J ends lost 4 bases and 0 bases respectively, with 15 bases between them. This CDR3 is 16 amino acids long. Germline V gene lookup returns CDR1 WSHSY and CDR2 SAAADI. The CDR3 DNA is TGCGCCAGCAGTGGCGCTCGTCTGCGAGTGAACACTGAAGCTTTCTTT. Its translation is CASSGARLRVNTEAFF.

Details on this clone: This sample also contains other DNA sequences that code for the same CDR3. The gene calls are TRBV6-5 and TRBJ1-5; 8 bases are shared with TRBD1. This CDR3 contains 13 residues. The germline V gene has CDR1 MNHEY and CDR2 SVGAGI. V was clipped by 6 bases and J by 7 bases; unmatched bases: 5. The CDR3 is CASRTGERQPQHF. CDR3 sequence (DNA): TGTGCCAGCAGGACAGGGGAGCGACAGCCCCAGCATTTT.

The genes are TRBV9 and TRBJ2-7; D unclear. Trimming removed 0 bases at V and 2 bases at J, with 9 bases between. The CDR3 consists of 14 residues. Germline values: CDR1 SGDLS, CDR2 YYNGEE. CDR3 protein: CASSVDAVPYEQYF. CDR3 DNA: TGTGCCAGCAGCGTAGATGCAGTCCCCTACGAGCAGTACTTC.

The chain links TRBV6-4 to TRBJ2-7, with TRBD2 matching 8 bases. The CDR3 is 18 residues long. Trimming cost V 0 bases and J 0 bases; bases outside gene matches: 10. Germline assignment: CDR1 MRHNA and CDR2 SNTAGT. CDR3 coding DNA: TGTGCCAGCAGTGACTCAGTCGGGGGGGGGCTAGCCTCCTACGAGCAGTACGTC. Protein: CASSDSVGGGLASYEQYV.

This clone is a singleton in its sample. The same CDR3 also results from other DNA sequences found in this sample. The chain uses TRBV9 and TRBJ2-2; D not certain. V was clipped by 0 bases and J by 4 bases, with 4 bases between them. The CDR3 has 13 residues. In germline, CDR1 is SGDLS, CDR2 YYNGEE. Here the CDR3 DNA reads TGTGCCAGCAGCGTAGCCGGCACCGGGGAGCTGTTTTTT. It encodes CASSVAGTGELFF.

The chain couples TRBV19 to TRBJ1-6; perhaps TRBD1 as D (5 bases). V lost 8 bases, J lost 14 bases, and 13 bases lay in between. The CDR3 is made up of 11 amino acids. Per the germline V gene, CDR1 is LNHDA and CDR2 is SQIVND (reference sequence). The CDR3 reads CASHGGGALHF. The CDR3 region has the DNA TGTGCCAGTCACGGGGGAGGAGCCCTCCACTTT.

The chain joins TRBV12-5 to TRBJ2-7; D not certain. V was cut by 0 bases and J by 4 bases, with 4 bases left in between. CDR3 length: 12 residues. The germline gives CDR1 LGHNT, CDR2 FRNRAP. The CDR3 sequence: CASGLVSYEQYF. Here the CDR3 DNA reads TGTGCTAGTGGTTTGGTATCTTACGAGCAGTACTTC.

The chain joins TRBV11-2 to TRBJ2-2; the match to TRBD2 covers 10 bases. The V segment lost 5 bases and the J segment 4 bases; nucleotides outside the gene matches: 7. The length of the CDR3 is 16 residues. Germline values: CDR1 SGHAT, CDR2 FQNNGV. The CDR3 region is CASSVLAGALTGELFF. As DNA, the CDR3 is TGTGCCAGCAGCGTGCTAGCGGGGGCCCTCACCGGGGAGCTGTTTTTT.